A single sample gave rise to the 7 T cell receptor beta chains below, sequenced in a study of shared T cell receptors in the human thymus. Measured with immunoSEQ multiplex PCR; TCRdb has only the in-frame clones, and not every one. The data show around 730,000 clones, 70% to 90% seen once. The sample also formed part of further work on human thymus T cells.

Input material: thymocytes. These receptor sequences come from a girl under two years old with a congenital heart defect.

The chain joins TRBV5-1 to TRBJ2-7; TRBD1 aligns across 7 bases. Germline lookup yields CDR1 SGHRS and CDR2 YFSETQ. The V gene end was trimmed by 2 bases and the J gene end by 5 bases; junction bases not matched to a gene: 4. The CDR3 is 13 amino acids. As DNA, the CDR3 is TGCGCCAGCAGCTTTCCCGACAGGGACGAGCAGTACTTC. Residues: CASSFPDRDEQYF.

This clone has a single count. This chain links TRBV18 with TRBJ2-1, with TRBD2 identical over 11 bases. The germline gives CDR1 KGHSH, CDR2 LQKENI. The CDR3 is made up of 16 amino acids. V trimming: 4 bases; J trimming: 0 bases; junction bases outside the gene matches: 2. The CDR3 nucleotides are TGTGCCAGCTCACGACTAGCGGGAAGCTCCTACAATGAGCAGTTCTTC. Translating it yields CASSRLAGSSYNEQFF.

This clone has only one observation. For the CDR3, the DNA is TGCGCCAGCAGCTTGCCAAACCGGGACAGGGGCGGTGGCTACACCTTC. As protein: CASSLPNRDRGGGYTF. V usage is TRBV5-1 and J usage is TRBJ1-2; TRBD1 matches at 10 bases. The CDR3 contains 16 residues. Germline V gives CDR1 SGHRS, CDR2 YFSETQ. V gave up 1 base and J gave up 7 bases; unmatched junction bases: 10.

This rearrangement joins TRBV5-5 to TRBJ1-1, with D perhaps TRBD1 (5 bases). CDR3 size: 15 residues. Trimming removed 4 bases at V and 4 bases at J, with 17 bases between. From germline, CDR1 is SGHKS and CDR2 YYEKEE (reference sequence). The CDR3: CASSMLAGVGTEAFF. DNA for the CDR3: TGTGCCAGCAGCATGCTTGCGGGGGTTGGCACTGAAGCTTTCTTT. Based on the CDR3 plus reference TRBV5-5 and TRBJ1-1, the full variable domain is DAGVTQSPTHLIKTRGQQVTLRCSPISGHKSVSWYQQVLGQGPQFIFQYYEKEERGRGNFPDRFSARQFPNYSSELNVNALLLGDSALYLCASSMLAGVGTEAFFGQGTRLTVV.

The rearrangement links TRBV7-9 to TRBJ2-7; possible D gene TRBD1, 6 bases. The CDR3 consists of 15 residues. The germline V gene encodes CDR1 SEHNR and CDR2 FQNEAQ (reference sequence). Trimming left V 5 bases short and J 0 bases short, with 14 bases between. The CDR3 nucleotides read TGTGCCAGCAGCCGCAGGGGCCCCGGCTCCTACGAGCAGTACTTC. Residues: CASSRRGPGSYEQYF.

The genes are TRBV11-2 and TRBJ1-3; tentatively, D is TRBD1 (5 bases). V lost 1 base, J lost 0 bases, and 16 bases lay in between. Germline V lookup: CDR1 SGHAT, CDR2 FQNNGV. This CDR3 has 18 amino acids. CDR3 residues: CASSLGGSVGISGNTIYF. CDR3 sequence (DNA): TGTGCCAGCAGCTTAGGGGGCTCGGTGGGAATCTCTGGAAACACCATATATTTT.

In this sample, this clone turned up once. The chain has TRBV6-1 and TRBJ1-2, with 10 bases aligning to TRBD1. Trimming cost V 4 bases and J 4 bases; bases outside gene matches: 6. Per germline, CDR1 MNHNS and CDR2 SASEGT. The CDR3 has 15 residues. CDR3 sequence (DNA): TGTGCCAGCAGTGGGCTAGGGGACAGGGGCTATGGCTACACCTTC. The encoded protein is CASSGLGDRGYGYTF.